This T cell receptor (beta chain) was identified in a study of fetal regulatory T cell absence and autoimmunity. The V gene's germline CDR1 is SEHNR and CDR2 FQNEAQ (reference sequence). The CDR3 consists of 14 residues. Trimming cost V 4 bases and J 5 bases, with 14 bases left between them. Worth noting for this clone: Its antigen is unidentified.

The method was immunoSEQ multiplex PCR; TCRdb's version includes in-frame clones alone and lacks a portion of them. The data show approximately 49,000 clones, about four fifths seen once. General study findings and limits: Oligoclonal TCR enrichment in pancreas over cord blood reached over 90-fold for some clones. Pancreas and cord blood did not differ much in TRB family usage. In IPEX, the enrichment was taken to support antigen-driven autoimmunity before birth.

The source of this sequence is a newborn boy with IPEX syndrome. The genes are TRBV7-9 and TRBJ1-1, with D possibly being TRBD1 (6 bases). The specimen was cord blood. The CDR3 DNA follows: TGTGCCAGCAGCTCCCCGGGGGCGGGAACTGAAGCTTTCTTT. Amino acid sequence: CASSSPGAGTEAFF.